Below, 31 T cell receptor beta chains from the same sample are listed, as sequenced in a study of monozygotic twins with inflammatory bowel disease (dated by TCRdb to about 2019). Libraries came from 5' RACE. Sequencing instrument: Illumina HiSeq 2500. TCRdb reprocessed the reads, reporting each CDR3 protein sequence once and no DNA. This sample's records show 200,000 to 250,000 distinct CDR3 sequences. Clones ranked in the top ten supply approximately 7.7% of the sample. Input material: blood. These receptors were taken from a human donor with ulcerative colitis or Crohn's disease, or a healthy co-twin of an affected twin (not recorded which).

V usage is TRBV29-1 and J usage is TRBJ2-2; there is no DNA to check the TCRdb D call of TRBD2. CDR1 SQVTM and CDR2 ANQGSEA come from the germline V gene. The CDR3 extends over 15 amino acids. The CDR3 loop is CSVGGTLGVTGELFF.

The chain is built from TRBV12-3 or TRBV12-4 and TRBJ2-5; TCRdb reports TRBD1, a call that lacks DNA to check it against. The CDR3 runs to 14 residues. The chain's CDR3 is CASSFPGGWETQYF.

The rearrangement links TRBV6-4 to TRBJ2-1. The CDR3 is 16 amino acids. Germline values: CDR1 MRHNA, CDR2 SNTAGT. This CDR3 reads CASSDSLEYSYNEQFF.

The CDR3 sequence: CASSGTIENSPLHF. The V gene is TRBV12-3 or TRBV12-4, the J gene TRBJ1-6; TCRdb's D call, TRBD1, is unchecked because there is no DNA. The CDR3 loop spans 14 amino acids.

The V gene is TRBV3-1, the J gene TRBJ1-2. Germline CDR1 LGHDT, CDR2 YNNKEL (reference sequence). CDR3 size: 16 residues. CDR3 residues: CASSHQMISQDYGYTF.

This chain links TRBV7-3 with TRBJ2-2; the D call from TCRdb, TRBD1, cannot be confirmed without DNA. The germline V gene has CDR1 SGHTA and CDR2 FQGTGA. The CDR3 sequence is 15 residues long. The CDR3 loop reads CASSLLGQVAGELFF.

This chain links TRBV5-1 with TRBJ1-2; TCRdb indicates TRBD1, and absent DNA this call remains unverified. Germline CDR1 reads SGHRS; CDR2 reads YFSETQ. There are 14 residues in the CDR3. This CDR3 reads CASHQGETNYGYTF.

V gene TRBV9 combines with J gene TRBJ2-2; absent DNA, TCRdb's TRBD2 call cannot be checked. The CDR3 runs 17 residues. Per the germline V gene, CDR1 is SGDLS and CDR2 is YYNGEE. The CDR3 sequence is CASSIRSSGKNTGELFF. Full variable domain (remainder filled in from reference TRBV9 and TRBJ2-2): DSGVTQTPKHLITATGQRVTLRCSPRSGDLSVYWYQQSLDQGLQFLIQYYNGEERAKGNILERFSAQQFPDLHSELNLSSLELGDSALYFCASSIRSSGKNTGELFFGEGSRLTVL.

The J gene is TRBJ1-3, the V gene TRBV12-3 or TRBV12-4. The CDR3 runs to 14 residues. The chain's CDR3 is CASSLAGTGNTIYF.

The genes are TRBV20-1 and TRBJ1-2; TCRdb lists TRBD1, though no DNA is available to test this call. This CDR3 has 13 residues. Germline CDR1 DFQATT, CDR2 SNEGSKA (reference sequence). CDR3 protein: CSARVGVNYGYTF.

The rearrangement uses TRBV25-1 and TRBJ2-5; as DNA is missing, the TRBD1 call by TCRdb cannot be tested. Germline CDR1 MGHDK, CDR2 SYGVNS. This CDR3 comprises 16 residues. This chain's CDR3 is CASSAVTGVPQETQYF.

The chain has TRBV20-1 and TRBJ1-4; the TCRdb D gene call, TRBD1, has no DNA to confirm it. Germline assignment: CDR1 DFQATT and CDR2 SNEGSKA (reference sequence). The CDR3 is made up of 14 amino acids. The CDR3 sequence is CSASPPTEREKLFF.

V usage is TRBV18 and J usage is TRBJ1-2; TCRdb returns TRBD1, unconfirmable since there is no DNA. Germline assignment: CDR1 KGHSH and CDR2 LQKENI. The CDR3 is 14 amino acids. The CDR3 here is CASSPTGAYYGYTF.

CDR3 region: CASSSPDRGHEQYF. V usage is TRBV6-6 and J usage is TRBJ2-7; TCRdb reports TRBD1, a call that lacks DNA to check it against. Per the germline V gene, CDR1 is MNHNY and CDR2 is SVGAGI (reference sequence). The CDR3 covers 14 residues.

The chain carries TRBV6-1 and TRBJ2-5; the D call from TCRdb, TRBD1, cannot be confirmed without DNA. CDR1 and CDR2 (germline): MNHNS, SASEGT. The CDR3 length is 13 residues. This CDR3 is CASSVGVQETQYF.

This chain joins TRBV27 and TRBJ2-1; TCRdb selects TRBD1, and the lack of DNA leaves this call unchecked. From germline, CDR1 is MNHEY and CDR2 SMNVEV (reference sequence). The CDR3 is 15 residues long. CDR3: CASSSLDSANNEQFF.

This chain uses TRBV4-2 with TRBJ2-4; checking the TCRdb D call of TRBD2 is not possible without DNA. CDR3 length: 17 residues. Germline CDR1 LGHNA, CDR2 YNFKEQ. Here the CDR3 reads CASSQESDSSSPNIQYF.

The chain couples TRBV27 to TRBJ1-5; TCRdb lists TRBD1, though no DNA is available to test this call. The CDR3 consists of 17 residues. Germline CDR1 is MNHEY and CDR2 is SMNVEV (reference sequence). The CDR3 spells CASSPRGELYSNQPQHF.

This sequence joins TRBV5-1 and TRBJ1-4; without DNA, the TCRdb call of TRBD1 cannot be checked. From germline, CDR1 is SGHRS and CDR2 YFSETQ. This CDR3 has 16 amino acids. The CDR3 loop is CASSLEQGGSEEKLFF.

V gene TRBV7-6 combines with J gene TRBJ1-1. The germline V gene has CDR1 SGHVS and CDR2 FNYEAQ. The CDR3 covers 16 residues. CDR3 region: CASSLEGLAGGTEAFF.

The chain employs TRBV30 and TRBJ2-1. This CDR3 is built from 13 residues. Per the germline V gene, CDR1 is GTSNPN and CDR2 is SVGIG (reference sequence). CDR3 protein: CAWSVGLSNEQFF.

The gene calls are TRBV12-3 or TRBV12-4 and TRBJ2-1; the D gene TCRdb calls, TRBD2, cannot be checked with no DNA. The CDR3 loop spans 16 amino acids. The CDR3 region is CASSFSSGGALGEQFF.

This rearrangement joins TRBV20-1 to TRBJ1-2. The CDR3 has 12 amino acids. The germline V gene encodes CDR1 DFQATT and CDR2 SNEGSKA (reference sequence). CDR3 sequence: CSARTVDYGYTF.

V gene TRBV5-4 combines with J gene TRBJ2-5; the TRBD2 assignment by TCRdb is unverifiable without DNA. The CDR3 covers 17 residues. Germline loops: CDR1 SGHNT, CDR2 YYREEE (reference sequence). CDR3 protein: CASSLASGSVLGETQYF. Complete variable domain (other parts from reference TRBV5-4 and TRBJ2-5): ETGVTQSPTHLIKTRGQQVTLRCSSQSGHNTVSWYQQALGQGPQFIFQYYREEENGRGNFPPRFSGLQFPNYSSELNVNALELDDSALYLCASSLASGSVLGETQYFGPGTRLLVL.

The CDR3 sequence is CASSPLLAGATEQFF. The chain has TRBV9 and TRBJ2-1; TCRdb names TRBD2, which stays unverified in the absence of DNA. The CDR3 sequence is 15 residues long. Per germline, CDR1 SGDLS and CDR2 YYNGEE.

The J gene is TRBJ2-5, the V gene TRBV6-2 or TRBV6-3; TCRdb picks TRBD2, but there is no DNA to check that call. The germline gives CDR1 MNHEY, CDR2 SVGEGT. The CDR3 has 15 residues. The CDR3 loop reads CASSPRLAGQETQYF.

The rearrangement joins TRBV5-8 to TRBJ2-1; no DNA is available, so the TRBD1 call from TCRdb remains unchecked. The V gene's germline CDR1 is SGHTS and CDR2 YDEGEE. The CDR3 is made up of 13 amino acids. The CDR3 protein is CASSPRLLYEQFF.

This sequence joins TRBV6-4 and TRBJ1-2. This CDR3 is 23 amino acids long. Germline CDR1 MRHNA, CDR2 SNTAGT. The CDR3: CAPFGRENPPVGAAASNDYGYTF.

This chain joins TRBV28 and TRBJ2-1; TCRdb's assignment of TRBD2 cannot be checked, as there is no DNA. The CDR3 is made up of 16 amino acids. Germline V CDR1 and CDR2: MDHEN, SYDVKM. The CDR3 protein is CASSPSSGMVYNEQFF.

The genes are TRBV7-8 and TRBJ1-5; the TRBD1 assignment by TCRdb is unverifiable without DNA. This CDR3 region has 17 residues. The germline V gene has CDR1 SGHVS and CDR2 FQNEAQ. The CDR3: CASSSARPGQGVQPQHF.

The V and J genes are TRBV6-1 and TRBJ2-5; without DNA, the TCRdb call of TRBD2 cannot be checked. This CDR3 region has 17 residues. CDR1 is MNHNS, CDR2 SASEGT, per germline. CDR3 sequence: CASSGPGTIPLGETQYF.